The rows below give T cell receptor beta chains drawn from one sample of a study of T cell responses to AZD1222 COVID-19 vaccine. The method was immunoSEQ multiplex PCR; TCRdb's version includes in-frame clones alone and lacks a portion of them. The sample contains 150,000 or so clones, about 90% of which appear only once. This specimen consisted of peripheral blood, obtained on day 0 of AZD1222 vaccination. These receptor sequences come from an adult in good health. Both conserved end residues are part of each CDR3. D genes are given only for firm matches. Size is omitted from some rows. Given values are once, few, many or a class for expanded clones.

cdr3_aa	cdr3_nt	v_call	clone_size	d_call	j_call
CASSGGRGSYNEQFF	TGCGCCAGCAGCGGCGGGAGAGGCTCCTACAATGAGCAGTTCTTC	TRBV4-3	NA	TRBD2	TRBJ2-1
CASSPRATANSPLHF	TGTGCCAGCTCACCAAGGGCCACAGCCAATTCACCCCTCCACTTT	TRBV18	NA	NA	TRBJ1-6
CASTTGGRSFQETQYF	TGTGCCAGCACCACAGGGGGCAGATCCTTCCAAGAGACCCAGTACTTC	TRBV7-6	NA	TRBD1	TRBJ2-5
CASSPRLGIYEQYF	TGTGCCAGCAGTCCACGATTAGGTATCTACGAGCAGTACTTC	TRBV28	NA	NA	TRBJ2-7
CASSLTAGGSSGNTIYF	TGTGCCAGCAGTTTAACGGCAGGGGGAAGCTCTGGAAACACCATATATTTT	TRBV28	NA	TRBD1	TRBJ1-3
CASSADSGSSYEQYF	TGTGCCAGCAGCGCTGATAGCGGGAGCTCCTACGAGCAGTACTTC	TRBV9	NA	TRBD2	TRBJ2-7
CASSLGQGRQPQHF	TGTGCCAGCAGTCTGGGACAGGGGCGGCAGCCCCAGCATTTT	TRBV28	NA	TRBD1	TRBJ1-5
CATSEGRGEQFF	TGTGCCACCAGTGAGGGAAGGGGTGAGCAGTTCTTC	TRBV24-1	NA	NA	TRBJ2-1
CASSFRVETQYF	TGTGCCAGCAGTTTTAGGGTAGAGACCCAGTACTTC	TRBV12-3/TRBV12-4	NA	NA	TRBJ2-5
CATSSGTSGDNEQFF	TGTGCCACCAGCAGCGGGACTAGCGGGGACAATGAGCAGTTCTTC	TRBV15	NA	TRBD2	TRBJ2-1
CASRLGRASYEQYF	TGTGCCAGCAGACTGGGGAGGGCCTCCTACGAGCAGTACTTC	TRBV5-6	once	TRBD2	TRBJ2-7
CASSRRTGGGTEAFF	TGTGCCAGCAGCAGGAGAACAGGGGGTGGCACTGAAGCTTTCTTT	TRBV9	once	TRBD1	TRBJ1-1
CASTVLAVNYGYTF	TGTGCCAGCACAGTACTGGCCGTTAACTATGGCTACACCTTC	TRBV28	NA	NA	TRBJ1-2
CASSLSGQIPGGANVLTF	TGTGCCAGCAGTTTATCGGGCCAAATCCCGGGGGGGGCCAACGTCCTGACTTTC	TRBV28	NA	NA	TRBJ2-6
CASSLTSGDNEQFF	TGTGCCAGCAGCTTAACTAGCGGCGACAATGAGCAGTTCTTC	TRBV7-9	NA	TRBD2	TRBJ2-1
CATSRPGTGIYGYTF	TGTGCCACCAGCAGACCCGGGACAGGGATCTATGGCTACACCTTC	TRBV15	NA	TRBD1	TRBJ1-2
CASSEDPRGRLSYGYTF	TGTGCCAGCAGTGAAGACCCCAGGGGACGCCTTTCCTATGGCTACACCTTC	TRBV6-1	NA	NA	TRBJ1-2
CASSYSGRGSPLHF	TGTGCCAGCAGTTACTCGGGCAGGGGTTCACCCCTCCACTTT	TRBV6-5	NA	NA	TRBJ1-6
CASSLWTVNTEAFF	TGTGCCAGTAGTCTTTGGACAGTCAACACTGAAGCTTTCTTT	TRBV19	NA	NA	TRBJ1-1
CASRKTGRETQYF	TGTGCCAGCAGGAAGACAGGGAGGGAGACCCAGTACTTC	TRBV27	NA	NA	TRBJ2-5
CASSLEGTSGSGTDTQYF	TGTGCCAGCAGCTTAGAAGGGACTAGCGGGAGTGGCACAGATACGCAGTATTTT	TRBV11-3	once	TRBD2	TRBJ2-3
CASSMTGLRGEQYF	TGTGCCAGTAGTATGACAGGGCTGAGAGGGGAGCAGTACTTC	TRBV19	NA	TRBD1	TRBJ2-7
CASSRGDGYTEAFF	TGTGCCAGCAGTCGGGGGGACGGCTACACTGAAGCTTTCTTT	TRBV6-2/TRBV6-3	NA	NA	TRBJ1-1
CASSQASGLTGELFF	TGCGCCAGCAGCCAGGCCAGCGGCCTCACCGGGGAGCTGTTTTTT	TRBV4-3	NA	NA	TRBJ2-2
CASSYQGVEGYTF	TGTGCCAGCAGTTACCAGGGGGTGGAGGGCTACACCTTC	TRBV6-5	NA	TRBD1	TRBJ1-2
CSASRQNSNQPQHF	TGCAGTGCTAGTCGGCAGAATAGCAATCAGCCCCAGCATTTT	TRBV20-1	NA	NA	TRBJ1-5
CASSLGRIQETQYF	TGCGCCAGCAGCTTGGGACGGATTCAAGAGACCCAGTACTTC	TRBV5-1	NA	NA	TRBJ2-5
CASSSTLTGLGGANVLTF	TGCGCCAGCAGCTCGACGTTGACAGGGTTGGGTGGGGCCAACGTCCTGACTTTC	TRBV5-1	once	TRBD1	TRBJ2-6
CASSLGGRHYNEQFF	TGTGCCAGTAGCTTGGGGGGGAGGCACTACAATGAGCAGTTCTTC	TRBV19	NA	TRBD2	TRBJ2-1
CASSQTLPGHEQYF	TGTGCCAGCAGCCAAACCCTGCCGGGGCACGAGCAGTACTTC	TRBV14	NA	NA	TRBJ2-7
CASSPSGAGYNEQFF	TGTGCCAGCAGCCCTAGCGGGGCGGGCTACAATGAGCAGTTCTTC	TRBV27	once	TRBD2	TRBJ2-1
CASSQAGAGGAFF	TGTGCCAGCAGCCAAGCCGGAGCAGGGGGAGCTTTCTTT	TRBV3-1/TRBV3-2	NA	TRBD1	TRBJ1-1
CASSLVGEQYF	TGTGCCAGCAGCTTAGTCGGCGAGCAGTACTTC	TRBV5-6	once	NA	TRBJ2-7
CASSLLADTYTGELFF	TGCGCCAGCAGCCTCCTAGCCGACACCTACACCGGGGAGCTGTTTTTT	TRBV5-1	NA	NA	TRBJ2-2
CASSQQGWVDGNQPQHF	TGTGCCAGCAGTCAACAGGGTTGGGTTGACGGCAATCAGCCCCAGCATTTT	TRBV28	NA	NA	TRBJ1-5
CASSSRGSYNSPLHF	TGTGCCAGCAGCTCCAGGGGCTCCTATAATTCACCCCTCCACTTT	TRBV7-6	NA	NA	TRBJ1-6
CASSYVPPRGNSPLHF	TGTGCCAGCAGTTACGTCCCACCGAGGGGTAATTCACCCCTCCACTTT	TRBV6-5	few	NA	TRBJ1-6
CASTRDYEQFF	TGTGCCAGCACCCGGGACTATGAGCAGTTCTTC	TRBV2	NA	NA	TRBJ2-1
CASSYSLGSNQPQHF	TGTGCCAGCAGTTACTCATTGGGTAGCAATCAGCCCCAGCATTTT	TRBV6-5	NA	NA	TRBJ1-5
CATSDAGQGDTEAFF	TGTGCCACCAGTGACGCGGGACAGGGGGACACTGAAGCTTTCTTT	TRBV24-1	NA	TRBD1	TRBJ1-1
CASSLVGGSRPQHF	TGTGCCAGCAGTTTGGTTGGGGGGTCGAGGCCCCAGCATTTT	TRBV28	NA	NA	TRBJ1-5
CASSLHSRQGARYF	TGTGCCAGCAGTCTTCACTCAAGACAGGGGGCACGGTACTTC	TRBV28	NA	TRBD1	TRBJ2-7
CASSLGGRSTGELFF	TGTGCCAGCAGTTTGGGTGGACGGAGCACCGGGGAGCTGTTTTTT	TRBV28	NA	NA	TRBJ2-2
CASSARTSGLYNEQFF	TGTGCCAGCAGTGCCCGGACTAGCGGGTTGTACAATGAGCAGTTCTTC	TRBV11-2	NA	TRBD2	TRBJ2-1